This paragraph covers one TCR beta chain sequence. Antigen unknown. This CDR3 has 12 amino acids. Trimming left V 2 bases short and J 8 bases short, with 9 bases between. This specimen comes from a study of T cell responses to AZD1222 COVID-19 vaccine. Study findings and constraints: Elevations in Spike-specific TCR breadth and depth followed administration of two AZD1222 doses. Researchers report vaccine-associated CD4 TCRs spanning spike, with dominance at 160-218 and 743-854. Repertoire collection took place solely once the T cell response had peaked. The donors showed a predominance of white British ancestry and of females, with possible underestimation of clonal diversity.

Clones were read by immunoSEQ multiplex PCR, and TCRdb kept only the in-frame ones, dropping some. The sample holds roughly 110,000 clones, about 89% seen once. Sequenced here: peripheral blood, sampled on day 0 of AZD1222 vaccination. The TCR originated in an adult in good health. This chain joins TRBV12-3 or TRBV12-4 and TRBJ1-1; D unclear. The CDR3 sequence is CASSLLGVEAFF. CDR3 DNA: TGTGCCAGCAGTTTATTGGGAGTCGAAGCTTTCTTT.